One and the same sample provided the 23 T cell receptor beta chains below, sequenced in a study of T cells in Graves' hyperthyroidism and ophthalmopathy. Regions amplified from RNA transcripts were the TCR beta CDR3 regions. In the first-round RT-PCR of the TCR CDR3, the HTBI primer set was used. TCRdb fed the multiplex PCR reads into MiXCR, producing one record per CDR3 protein. Of some 270,000 distinct CDR3 sequences in the sample, about an eighth were seen once. The sample comprised blood. The receptor set was obtained from a middle-aged woman with Graves' hyperthyroidism.

This clonotype was observed many times. This rearrangement joins TRBV28 to TRBJ2-7; TRBD2 aligns across 7 bases. Germline CDR1 and CDR2: MDHEN and SYDVKM. V lost 6 bases, J lost 6 bases, and 5 bases stayed unmatched. The CDR3 consists of 12 residues. The CDR3 DNA reads TGTGCCAGCAGCCTCACTAGCGCCGAGCAGTACTTC. Its translation is CASSLTSAEQYF.

On this clonotype itself: A read error may produce the germline difference seen at one junction end. The chain uses TRBV19 and TRBJ2-4; no definite D call. The CDR3 extends over 17 amino acids. Germline CDR1 LNHDA, CDR2 SQIVND (reference sequence). CDR3 in DNA: TGTGCCAATAGTCCTAACTCAGTGCTACTAGCCAAAAACATTCAGTACTTC. Amino acid sequence: CANSPNSVLLAKNIQYF. Full variable domain (missing parts from reference TRBV19 and TRBJ2-4): DGGITQSPKYLFRKEGQNVTLSCEQNLNHDAMYWYRQDPGQGLRLIYYSQIVNDFQKGDIAEGYSVSREKKESFPLTVTSAQKNPTAFYLCANSPNSVLLAKNIQYFGAGTRLSVL.

This clonotype occurred a few times. The chain links TRBV14 to TRBJ1-1, with 9 bases fitting TRBD1. The CDR3 is 17 amino acids. The trim removed 0 bases at V and 4 bases at J, leaving 9 bases unmatched. Germline V gives CDR1 SGHDN, CDR2 FVKESK. In DNA, the CDR3 is TGTGCCAGCAGCCAAGAACAGGGGGCCGGCTTGGGCACTGAAGCTTTCTTT. This translates into CASSQEQGAGLGTEAFF.

This clonotype was seen only a few times. In DNA, the CDR3 is TGCAGTGCTAGAGGGACAGTGAACACTGAAGCTTTCTTT. Translating it yields CSARGTVNTEAFF. The chain is built from TRBV20-1 and TRBJ1-1, with D perhaps matching TRBD1 (6 bases). This CDR3 spans 13 amino acids. The V gene's germline CDR1 is DFQATT and CDR2 SNEGSKA (reference sequence). V lost 1 base and J 0 bases, leaving 6 bases between the germline ends.

This clonotype has more than one count but fewer than ten. This chain connects TRBV24-1 to TRBJ2-2, with a possible D match to TRBD2 (5 bases). The CDR3 spans 17 residues. Germline V gives CDR1 KGHDR, CDR2 SFDVKD. Between the trimmed V and J ends, which lost 7 bases and 4 bases, there was a span of 21 bases. The CDR3 DNA sequence: TGTGCCACCAGATCCACCAAAACTAGTGGGTCCACCGGGGAGCTGTTTTTT. Residues: CATRSTKTSGSTGELFF.

This clonotype was counted many times. V is TRBV12-3 or TRBV12-4 and J is TRBJ1-1; 8 positions match TRBD1. The CDR3 covers 13 residues. With 6 bases clipped from V and 5 bases from J, the junction kept 5 bases outside the gene matches. The CDR3 loop reads CASRSDRETEAFF. CDR3 DNA sequence: TGTGCCAGCAGGTCGGACAGGGAAACTGAAGCTTTCTTT.

This clonotype has ten or more counts. This chain joins TRBV6-1 and TRBJ1-2; D might be TRBD1 (6 bases). The V gene lost 10 bases and the J gene lost 3 bases, with 18 bases spanning the gap. The CDR3 consists of 14 residues. Germline V gene lookup returns CDR1 MNHNS and CDR2 SASEGT. As DNA, the CDR3 is TGTGCCACTAAATACAGGGAGGGGTACTATGGCTACACCTTC. Translation: CATKYREGYYGYTF.

This clonotype was picked up many times. The V and J genes are TRBV7-2 and TRBJ1-2; D gene ambiguous. Trimming took off 3 bases at V and 5 bases at J, with 13 bases between the two ends. The CDR3 loop spans 14 amino acids. CDR1 is SGHTA and CDR2 is FQGNSA in the germline V gene. In DNA form, the CDR3 reads TGTGCCAGCAGCTTCCAGGACTTACGATATGGCTACACCTTC. Translated, it gives CASSFQDLRYGYTF.

This sequence joins TRBV4-1 and TRBJ2-5, with 9 bases that match TRBD1. This CDR3 contains 14 residues. V shed 3 bases and J 3 bases; nucleotides not matched to a gene: 2. Germline-derived CDR1 and CDR2 are MGHRA and YSYEKL. In DNA, the CDR3 is TGCGCCAGCAGCCATGGACAGGGGAAAGAGACCCAGTACTTC. This gives the protein CASSHGQGKETQYF.

This clonotype was observed many times. The chain uses TRBV3-1 and TRBJ2-5; TRBD2 aligns across 11 bases. CDR3 length: 15 amino acids. Per germline, CDR1 LGHDT and CDR2 YNNKEL (reference sequence). V was clipped by 0 bases and J by 5 bases; unmatched bases: 2. The CDR3 reads CASSQEASGRETQYF. As DNA, the CDR3 is TGTGCCAGCAGCCAAGAGGCTAGCGGGAGGGAGACCCAGTACTTC.

In this sample, this clonotype turned up many times. The V and J genes are TRBV10-3 and TRBJ1-5; 7 bases are shared with TRBD1. Unmatched junction bases numbered 13, after V lost 10 bases and J lost 7 bases. Germline V gene lookup returns CDR1 ENHRY and CDR2 SYGVKD. The CDR3 totals 14 residues. The CDR3 DNA reads TGTGCCACGAGACAGGGTATTGGCGGACAGCCCCAGCATTTT. Its protein is CATRQGIGGQPQHF.

Details on this clonotype: Since a much larger clone is just one base distant, this may be a read error. The CDR3 nucleotides read TGTGCCAGTACCCCATCCCGTCAATCTAACTATGGCCACACCTTC. Residues: CASTPSRQSNYGHTF. The rearrangement joins TRBV19 to TRBJ1-2; D gene unclear. The CDR3 loop spans 15 amino acids. Germline CDR1 LNHDA, CDR2 SQIVND (reference sequence).

The rearrangement links TRBV6-5 to TRBJ1-1; 8 nucleotides align to TRBD1. In germline, CDR1 is MNHEY, CDR2 SVGAGI. The J segment lost 9 bases and the V segment lost 4 bases, leaving 10 bases of the junction unmatched. This CDR3 spans 14 amino acids. CDR3 protein: CASSLYRGEKQAFF. CDR3 nucleotide sequence: TGTGCCAGCAGTTTATACAGGGGGGAGAAGCAAGCTTTCTTT.

The chain uses TRBV7-3 and TRBJ2-5; D is possibly TRBD2 (6 bases). V was trimmed by 2 bases and J by 2 bases, leaving 12 bases between them. Germline V gene lookup returns CDR1 SGHTA and CDR2 FQGTGA. The CDR3 is 15 residues long. The CDR3: CASSLFGSGQETQYF. The CDR3 nucleotides are TGTGCCAGCAGCTTATTCGGGAGTGGGCAAGAGACCCAGTACTTC.

In regard to this clonotype: One junction end disagrees with the germline gene, perhaps due to a read error. The chain joins TRBV30 to TRBJ1-1; D is unclear. Germline assignment: CDR1 GTSNPN and CDR2 SVGIG (reference sequence). This CDR3 is 12 amino acids long. The CDR3 sequence: CAWAQPNTEAVF. For the CDR3, the DNA is TGTGCCTGGGCTCAGCCAAACACTGAAGCTGTCTTT. Full variable domain (remainder filled in from reference TRBV30 and TRBJ1-1): SQTIHQWPATLVQPVGSPLSLECTVEGTSNPNLYWYRQAAGRGLQLLFYSVGIGQISSEVPQNLSASRPQDRQFILSSKKLLLSDSGFYLCAWAQPNTEAVFGQGTRLTVV.

At least ten counts were recorded for this clonotype. V and J are TRBV19 and TRBJ1-1; 8 bases are shared with TRBD1. This CDR3 is built from 14 residues. Trimming cost V 5 bases and J 5 bases; bases outside gene matches: 7. Looked up from germline, CDR1 is LNHDA and CDR2 is SQIVND (reference sequence). CDR3 loop: CASSGTGGGTEAFF. In DNA, the CDR3 is TGTGCCAGTAGTGGAACAGGGGGAGGGACTGAAGCTTTCTTT.

This clonotype was detected ten times or more. The gene calls are TRBV6-1 and TRBJ2-5; 9 nucleotides match TRBD2. This CDR3 is built from 16 residues. Per the germline V gene, CDR1 is MNHNS and CDR2 is SASEGT. V lost 3 bases and J lost 3; bases outside the gene matches: 8. As DNA, the CDR3 is TGTGCCAGCAGTGACCCGGTGGTAGCGGGAGAAGAGACCCAGTACTTC. It is translated as CASSDPVVAGEETQYF.

Ten or more counts support this clonotype. This chain uses TRBV15 with TRBJ1-2; D is possibly TRBD1 (5 bases). The CDR3 contains 15 residues. Per germline, CDR1 LNHNV and CDR2 YYDKDF (reference sequence). Trimming took 0 bases from V and 0 from J, leaving 8 bases between them. The CDR3 region is CATSRDMTANYGYTF. DNA for the CDR3: TGTGCCACCAGCAGAGATATGACAGCTAACTATGGCTACACCTTC.

This clonotype was recorded many times. CDR3 nucleotides: TGTGCCAGCAGCTTGGGTAGGGACATCCCCTATGGCTACACCTTC. Protein: CASSLGRDIPYGYTF. The V gene is TRBV5-5, the J gene TRBJ1-2; D may be TRBD1 (6 bases). V was shortened by 0 bases and J by 4 bases, with 13 bases between the two germline ends. This CDR3 has 15 amino acids. Germline assignment: CDR1 SGHKS and CDR2 YYEKEE (reference sequence).

There are many counts of this clonotype. CDR3 sequence (DNA): TGTGCCAGCAGTTACGGGGGCCCAGGCACTGAAGCTTTCTTT. Amino acid sequence: CASSYGGPGTEAFF. The V call is TRBV2, the J call TRBJ1-1, with D perhaps TRBD1 (6 bases). Germline V CDR1 and CDR2: SNHLY, FYNNEI. The V end was cut by 5 bases, the J end by 4 bases, with 14 bases between. CDR3 length equals 14 residues.

Many counts were recorded for this clonotype. The gene calls are TRBV6-8 and TRBJ2-1, with 10 bases identical to TRBD2. The junction had 12 bases not matched to a gene; V was cut back by 10 bases and J by 0 bases. CDR3 length: 17 amino acids. The V gene's germline CDR1 is MNHGY and CDR2 SAAAGT. In DNA, the CDR3 is TGTGCCACCCCAGGAGGACTAGCGGACCTCTCCTACAATGAGCAGTTCTTC. Its protein product is CATPGGLADLSYNEQFF.

This clonotype came up a few times. The rearrangement links TRBV6-1 to TRBJ2-1, with 12 nucleotides matching TRBD2. Germline assignment: CDR1 MNHNS and CDR2 SASEGT. V lost 7 bases and J lost 4; bases outside the gene matches: 5. This CDR3 has 15 residues. This CDR3 reads CASNTGTSGYNEQFF. The CDR3 nucleotides are TGTGCCAGCAACACGGGGACTAGCGGGTACAATGAGCAGTTCTTC.

This clonotype came up many times. The chain uses TRBV6-1 and TRBJ1-1; unclear D gene. This CDR3 has 14 amino acids. V lost 6 bases to trimming and J lost 1 base, with 12 bases between them. Looked up from germline, CDR1 is MNHNS and CDR2 is SASEGT. CDR3 nucleotides: TGTGCCAGCAGCCCTTCCCGCCAGAACACTGAAGCTTTCTTT. It specifies CASSPSRQNTEAFF.